The T cell receptor (beta chain) under discussion was sequenced for a study of blood T cells in healthy people across ages (dated by TCRdb to between 2014 and 2017). Study-level background: In model experiments, roughly one uniquely barcoded TCR beta cDNA molecule per two T cells was captured by template switching. To track age-related changes in TCR beta repertoire diversity, the study relied on deep sequencing normalized with unique cDNA molecular identifiers. Donors were grouped into four age groups: young (average approximately 15 years), middle-aged (about 40), aged (about 59) and long-lived (82). To avoid experimental bias, donors of different ages were randomly spread across the sequencing lanes. For two donors (one aged 18 to 30 and one aged 80 or older), the study analyzed two additional independent replicas of 1 million unique cDNA reads from the same blood draw. Overall study results and their limits: Observed TCR beta diversity per million T cells fell roughly linearly with age, and a significant reduction was already apparent by age around 40. Bulk unsorted PBMC profiling prevented conclusive comparison of naive and antigen-experienced compartments. Observed TCR beta diversity correlated strongly with the percentage of naive T cells measured by flow cytometry. Compared with the aged group, the long-lived group had more naive CD4+ T cells, fewer expanded clones and increased TCR diversity, a pattern suggesting age selection. Because the CMV infection status of the donors was unknown, age-related changes in expanded clonotypes may potentially have been confounded. Estimates of total diversity based on one million sequenced T cells were considered lower bounds and underestimates.

Deletion took 2 bases off V and 1 base off J, with a span of 6 bases between the germline ends. The CDR3 runs 13 residues from the cysteine to the phenylalanine. The DNA shown is the 39-base CDR3, in frame from base 1. The germline V gene gives CDR1 as MNHEY and CDR2 as SVGEGT. Only a few counts were recorded for this clonotype. The antigen this receptor binds is unknown. The record has no base qualities; no much larger clone is one base away. The receptor library was made with 5' RACE. For sequencing, an Illumina HiSeq 2500 was employed. The second PCR ran for about 6 to 12 cycles and used a J-beta primer mix along with a sample-barcoded 5' primer. A unique molecular identifier was introduced onto each TCR beta cDNA molecule by a template-switch 5' adaptor carrying 12 random nucleotides. Each sample yielded at least 2.5 million CDR3-containing paired-end reads. First-strand cDNA was synthesized from all RNA with the Mint cDNA synthesis kit, primed by a TRBC-specific oligonucleotide. Following uracil-DNA glycosylase treatment, a first 18-cycle PCR with universal primers M1SS and BC2_uni_R was performed on all cDNA. In the original analysis: Each sample was normalized by randomly selecting 1 million high-quality reads, each carrying a distinct molecular identifier. Instead of being binned into consensus sequences, reads with shared molecular identifiers were discarded. MiTCR, run with a Q25 quality threshold and the strictest error-elimination algorithm, handled CDR3 identification, clonotype clustering and error correction. Lower-bound total TCR beta diversity was estimated with a nonparametric unseen species model using Euler transformation. Using fastp at Q25 and MiXCR, TCRdb reprocessed the public reads and kept productive beta chains. All rows with the same CDR3 protein become a single entry with the most common DNA and genes. What appears here as the V and J calls and clone size reflects TCRdb's work, not the paper's. Recorded for this sample are 600,000 to 850,000 distinct CDR3 sequences; 40% to 45% of them occurred a single time. Less than 25% of the sample is held by the ten biggest clonotypes.

The donors were 40 or so Caucasian individuals from Russia, aged roughly 6 to 100 years, who were systemically healthy. Roughly 11 milliliters of peripheral blood were drawn from each donor into EDTA-treated Vacutainer tubes. Ficoll-Paque density-gradient centrifugation was used to isolate PBMCs, with at least 7 million per sample. Trizol reagent was used to extract total RNA from the PBMCs, yielding at least 6 micrograms per sample. Naive CD45RAhigh/CD27high T cell percentages were measured by flow cytometry on a PBMC aliquot from every donor. Sequencing was performed on blood. This clonotype originated in an older woman in good health. The V gene is TRBV6-2 or TRBV6-3 and the J gene is TRBJ2-7; the D gene remains uncertain. The CDR3 region reads CASSYMESYEQYF. The DNA sequence is as follows: TGTGCCAGCAGTTACATGGAGTCCTACGAGCAGTACTTC.